What follows is one TCR beta chain and its context. The antigen is not known. This specimen comes from a study of cytomegalovirus exposure and HLA in healthy donors. Study-wide findings and caveats: Reports described diagnosis of cytomegalovirus status by the classifier as highly specific and sensitive.

This table comes from immunoSEQ multiplex PCR, and its TCRdb copy is limited to in-frame clones, with some not included. This table has roughly 75,000 clones, approximately 95% appearing once. Germline values: CDR1 MNHEY, CDR2 SVGAGI. The ends lost 10 bases at V and 3 bases at J; junction bases unmatched: 14. CDR3 length: 15 amino acids. The chain links TRBV6-5 to TRBJ2-7, with 8 positions matching TRBD2. The source of this sequence is a young woman in good health and CMV-seropositive. The source material was PBMCs. The CDR3 DNA reads TGTGCCACCCGGCTCAGCGGGAGTGTCGGCTACGAGCAGTACTTC. Translating it yields CATRLSGSVGYEQYF.